This T cell receptor beta chain was recovered during a study of Ad26.COV2.S vaccination and SARS-CoV-2 variants. General study results and limits: Non-spike TCR breadth showed similarity between vaccine and placebo recipients.

With 4 bases removed from V and 1 base from J, the gap between germline ends came to 11 bases. CDR3 length: 14 amino acids. CDR1 is SGHRS, CDR2 YFSETQ, per germline. With respect to this clone: What it binds is unknown.

The treatment denotes: over 15 received Ad26.COV2.S at low or high dose, single or two shots; roughly five received placebo; per-sample allocation not given. Sampling was done on day 63 after the first vaccine or placebo injection. The vaccine delivered Wuhan-strain SARS-CoV-2 spike through an Ad26 vector. The protocol was immunoSEQ multiplex PCR, while the TCRdb copy is restricted to in-frame clones and leaves out a portion. In the table there are about 400,000 clones, about 85% of which are singletons. The TCR originated in a person aged 18-65 years who received the Ad26.COV2.S COVID-19 vaccine or a placebo. V gene TRBV5-1 combines with J gene TRBJ2-5; D is possibly TRBD2 (6 bases). The specimen was peripheral blood, collected in a trial of Ad26.COV2.S vaccine versus placebo. For the CDR3, the DNA is TGCGCCAGCAGCCAGTGGGACTTCCAAGAGACCCAGTACTTC. Amino acids: CASSQWDFQETQYF.